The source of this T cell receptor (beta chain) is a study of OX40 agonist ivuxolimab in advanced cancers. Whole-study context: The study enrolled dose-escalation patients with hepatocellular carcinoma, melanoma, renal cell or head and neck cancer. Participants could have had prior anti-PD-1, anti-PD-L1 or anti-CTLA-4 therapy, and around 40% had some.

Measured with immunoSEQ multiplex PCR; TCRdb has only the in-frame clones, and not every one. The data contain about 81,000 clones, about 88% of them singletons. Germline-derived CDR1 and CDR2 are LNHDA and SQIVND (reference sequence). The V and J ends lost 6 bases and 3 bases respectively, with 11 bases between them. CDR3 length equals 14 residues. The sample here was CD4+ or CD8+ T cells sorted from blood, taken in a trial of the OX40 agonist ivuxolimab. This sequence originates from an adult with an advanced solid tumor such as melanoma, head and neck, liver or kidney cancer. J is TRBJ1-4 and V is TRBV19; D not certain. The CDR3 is CASSSKEANEKLFF. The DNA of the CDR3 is TGTGCCAGTAGCTCGAAGGAGGCTAATGAAAAACTGTTTTTT.